This TCR beta chain emerged from a study of T cell clonotyping in hematopoietic cell transplantation (dated by TCRdb to the early 2020s). At the level of the whole study: A total of 130 to 150 blood samples were gathered in the study from roughly 40 consecutive transplant recipients along with their related donors. Patients were recruited between September 2015 and January 2017 and followed until September 2020 or death.

The paper's findings and limits, for the study overall: The sample size was limited, and because cells were not sorted, the contributions of CD4 and CD8 repertoires could not be separated. Recipient TCR diversity fell after transplant, with pathologically expanded clonotypes rising progressively from day 30 to day 180. Broader TCR repertoire diversity after transplant was predicted by Inverse Simpson Index values from donors and from recipients before transplant. Just a small fraction of recipient repertoires overlapped with donor repertoires, and more than 95% appeared de novo at the given depth.

The immunoSEQ assay, a bias-controlled multiplex PCR with V- and J-specific primers, was used to amplify TCR beta CDR3 regions from genomic DNA. In a second PCR step, the CDR3 amplicons were tagged with a proprietary barcode plus Illumina adapter sequences. An Illumina MiSeq instrument was used for sequencing of the CDR3 libraries. The paper's processing steps were these. immunoSEQ Analyzer 3.0 was used for export and quality control, with R Bioconductor and Immunarch used for downstream analyses. Repertoire metrics were calculated using only productive rearrangements within the normalized downsampled data set. Clonotypes larger than 5 templates in the normalized cohort were defined as pathologically expanded. Repertoire diversity was measured with the Inverse Simpson Index. To capture all clonotypes, the CMV-specificity analyses were run on the non-normalized data set. TCRdb mirrors the immuneACCESS table, restricted to in-frame sequences. Some clones are absent from its copies; in checked studies, under half trace to an unresolved V gene, and the reason for the others is unknown. Clone size and V and J calls were adopted from that table, with D and trimming inferred from the DNA. The sample profile shows 25,000 to 35,000 clones; 95% of them were found once. Clones ranked in the top ten supply approximately 1.5% of the sample.

Blood samples for TCR beta sequencing were given by related transplant donors. Nuclei Lysis Solution was used to extract genomic DNA from fresh or cryopreserved unfractionated peripheral blood mononuclear cells. This clone came up once. Its antigen is currently not known. No much larger clone exists at a distance of one base, and base qualities are not known. The CDR3 sequence holds 15 residues, the cysteine and phenylalanine included. Only the CDR3 DNA is retained, 45 bases long and in frame from the first base. CDR1 and CDR2, per the germline V gene, are SQVTM and ANQGSEA. The V end loses 1 base and the J end loses 0 bases, and a stretch of 10 bases separates them.

The TCR comes from a man aged 50 to 60 in good health. Some clones in this sample may be carry-over from other donors' samples. Sequencing used peripheral blood mononuclear cells. Recombination connected TRBV29-1 to TRBJ2-4, and possibly TRBD1, on 6 matching bases. The CDR3 reads as follows: CSVEVHRVAKNIQYF. The bases are TGCAGCGTTGAAGTCCACAGGGTAGCCAAAAACATTCAGTACTTC.